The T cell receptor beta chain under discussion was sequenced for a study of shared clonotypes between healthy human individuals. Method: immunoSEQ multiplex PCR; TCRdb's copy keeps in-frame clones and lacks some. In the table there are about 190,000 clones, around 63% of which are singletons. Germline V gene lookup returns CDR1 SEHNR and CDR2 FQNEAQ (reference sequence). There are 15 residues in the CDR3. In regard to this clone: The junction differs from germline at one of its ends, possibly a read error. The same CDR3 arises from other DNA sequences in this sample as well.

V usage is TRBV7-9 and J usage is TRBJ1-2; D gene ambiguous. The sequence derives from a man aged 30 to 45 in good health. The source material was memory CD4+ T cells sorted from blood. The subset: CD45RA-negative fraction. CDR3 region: CASSLAETLNYGYTF. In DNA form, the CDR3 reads TGTGCCAGCAGCTTAGCTGAGACTTTGAACTACGGCTACACCTTC.